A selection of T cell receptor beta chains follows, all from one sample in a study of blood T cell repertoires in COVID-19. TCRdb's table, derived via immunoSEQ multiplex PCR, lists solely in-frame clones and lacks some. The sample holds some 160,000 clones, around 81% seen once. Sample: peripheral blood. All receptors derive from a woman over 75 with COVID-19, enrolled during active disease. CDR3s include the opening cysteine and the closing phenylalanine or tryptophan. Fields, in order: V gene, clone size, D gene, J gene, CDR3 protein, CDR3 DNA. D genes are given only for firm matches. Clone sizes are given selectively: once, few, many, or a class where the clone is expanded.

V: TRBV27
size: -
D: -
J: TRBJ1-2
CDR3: CASRHSGSSNYGYTF
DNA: TGTGCCAGCAGACACTCAGGGTCTTCCAACTATGGCTACACCTTC

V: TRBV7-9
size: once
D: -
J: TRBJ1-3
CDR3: CASSLTGADTIYF
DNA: TGTGCCAGCAGCTTGACAGGAGCGGACACCATATATTTT

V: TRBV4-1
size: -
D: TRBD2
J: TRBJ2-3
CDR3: CASSQDRAVAGGTDTQYF
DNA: TGCGCCAGCAGCCAAGATAGGGCGGTAGCGGGGGGCACAGATACGCAGTATTTT

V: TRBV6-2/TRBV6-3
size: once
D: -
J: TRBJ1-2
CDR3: CASSYSGPRGRGYTF
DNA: TGTGCCAGCAGTTACTCCGGCCCCCGTGGGCGAGGCTACACCTTC

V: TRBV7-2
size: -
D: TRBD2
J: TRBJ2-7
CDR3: CATIGTSGNYYEQYF
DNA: TGTGCCACGATAGGGACTAGCGGGAACTACTACGAGCAGTACTTC

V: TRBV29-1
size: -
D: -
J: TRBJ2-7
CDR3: CSVEVQGHLYEQYF
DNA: TGCAGCGTTGAGGTTCAGGGACATCTTTACGAGCAGTACTTC

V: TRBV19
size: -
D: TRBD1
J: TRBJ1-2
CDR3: CASLDRDNYGYTF
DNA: TGTGCCAGCCTGGACAGGGATAACTATGGCTACACCTTC

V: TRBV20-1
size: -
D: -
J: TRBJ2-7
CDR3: CSASDGGSGGGRDRF
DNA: TGCAGTGCTAGTGACGGGGGGAGTGGGGGCGGCAGGGACCGTTTC

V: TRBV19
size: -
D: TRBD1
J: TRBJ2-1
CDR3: CASSIEGKNRGASSYNEQFF
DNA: TGTGCCAGTAGTATAGAGGGGAAAAACAGGGGGGCGAGCTCCTACAATGAGCAGTTCTTC

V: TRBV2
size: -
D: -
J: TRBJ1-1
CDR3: CASSGPGRAAFF
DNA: TGTGCCAGCAGTGGTCCAGGGAGGGCAGCTTTCTTT

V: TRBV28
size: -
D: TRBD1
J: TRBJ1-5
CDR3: CASSRAGGFGQPQHF
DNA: TGTGCCAGCAGCAGGGCAGGGGGCTTTGGACAGCCCCAGCATTTT

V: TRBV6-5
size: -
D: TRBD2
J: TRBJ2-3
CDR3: CASSSGTSFAYF
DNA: TGTGCCAGCAGTTCGGGGACTAGCTTCGCGTATTTT

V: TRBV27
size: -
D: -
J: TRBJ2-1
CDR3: CASSFSGAQSYNEQFF
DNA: TGTGCCAGCAGTTTCTCAGGGGCACAGTCCTACAATGAGCAGTTCTTC

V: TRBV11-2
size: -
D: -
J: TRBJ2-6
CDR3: CASSPNPTGANVLTF
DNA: TGTGCCAGCAGCCCCAATCCAACTGGGGCCAACGTCCTGACTTTC

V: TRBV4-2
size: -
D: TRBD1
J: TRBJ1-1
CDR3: CASSKTGTDTEAFF
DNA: TGTGCCAGCAGCAAAACCGGGACAGACACTGAAGCTTTCTTT

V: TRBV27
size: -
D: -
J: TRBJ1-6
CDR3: CASRGGAGSPLHF
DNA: TGTGCCAGCAGGGGGGGGGCAGGATCACCCCTCCACTTT

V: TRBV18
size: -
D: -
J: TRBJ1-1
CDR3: CASSPQRNGEAFF
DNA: TGTGCCAGCTCACCACAGAGAAACGGTGAAGCTTTCTTT

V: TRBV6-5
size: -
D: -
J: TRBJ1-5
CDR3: CASMGPGPPAAAQHF
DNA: TGTGCCAGCATGGGGCCCGGGCCCCCTGCCGCAGCCCAGCATTTT

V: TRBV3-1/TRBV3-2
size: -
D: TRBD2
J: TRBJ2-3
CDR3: CASSLGLDRDTQYF
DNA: TGTGCCAGCAGCCTGGGACTAGATAGAGATACGCAGTATTTT

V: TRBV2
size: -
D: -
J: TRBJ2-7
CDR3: CASNMGGASYEQYF
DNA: TGTGCCAGCAATATGGGAGGCGCCTCCTACGAGCAGTACTTC

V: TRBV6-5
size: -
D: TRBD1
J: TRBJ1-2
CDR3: CASSYSGQGGYGYTF
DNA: TGTGCCAGCAGTTACTCGGGACAGGGAGGTTATGGCTACACCTTC

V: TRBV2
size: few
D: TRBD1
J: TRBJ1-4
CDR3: CASTGTAATNEKLFF
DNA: TGTGCCAGCACCGGGACAGCCGCAACTAATGAAAAACTGTTTTTT